This T cell receptor beta chain was profiled in a study of cytomegalovirus exposure and HLA in healthy donors listed by TCRdb under 2017. Broadly, across the study: An earlier analysis of some 600 of the donors reported under 300 Gb of sequence data and around 100 million unique TCR beta sequences obtained from around 190 million T cells. Typing coverage varied by locus: roughly 629-640 donors for A, B, C, DRB1 and DQB1; approximately 560 for DQA1; 600 to 610 for DPA1; more than 450 for DPB1. The study used immunosequencing to profile the T cell repertoires of approximately 650 subjects and linked those repertoires to cytomegalovirus serostatus. A separate validation cohort of 100 to 150 different subjects was used in addition to the 666-subject first cohort. Because of strong linkage in the cohort, roughly five DR-DQ haplotypes were treated as single units for association and clustering. The genetic ancestry cluster associated with self-reported Caucasian donors included over 80% of the roughly 390 genotyped donors. To predict cytomegalovirus infection status, the study combined high-throughput TCR immunosequencing, statistical association of individual TCRs with disease status, and machine learning. Class I and class II HLA loci were covered by the typing at four-digit resolution. In an earlier analysis of 587 of the donors, high-throughput TCR beta sequencing was used to judge whether each TCR beta V gene segment behaved as functional or pseudogenic. Across 300 to 400 genotyped donors of the cohort, an average of about 220,000 unique TCR beta nucleotide sequences per donor were sequenced, and around 20% of those sequences were non-productive. Genome-wide SNP genotypes for about 65% of the 666 donors were used in a later genetic analysis, which treated that subset as a discovery cohort. The study aimed to test whether cataloging public T cell receptors could reveal signatures of past pathogen exposure. Donor age, sex, ethnicity and CMV serostatus were compiled together with the repertoire data. All discovery cohort repertoires had been generated on a single sequencing platform. Roughly 300 gigabases of sequencing data and 80 million or so unique TCR sequences were included in an early release covering around 600 HLA-typed donors. A later analysis re-examined previously published TCR beta repertoires from hundreds of donors and added high-resolution HLA genotyping to investigate patterns of TCR occurrence. The later analysis used no new phenotypic data to find candidate immune exposures, relying instead on TCR beta sequences and their occurrence across donors. The research as a whole found: A later analysis found that HLA-associated TCR beta chains were more clonally expanded and had lower generation probabilities than equally common non-associated chains. A cluster of highly shared sequence variants was judged likely to represent a technical artifact of the sequencing pipeline. According to the authors, the approach could potentially be generalized to other disease states and immunological phenotypes. A further reported finding was that TCR beta sequences accurately predicted the HLA-A and HLA-B alleles for most subjects in the first cohort. Presence/absence analyses assumed roughly uniform sequencing depth across donors, an assumption that may not hold. According to a later genetic analysis, donors in an Asian-associated ancestry cluster had fewer N-insertions in productive TCRs than the approximately 610-donor mean. Some IMGT-functional V segments, including TRBV6-2 and TRBV6-3, could not be told apart with the 87-base-pair reads, so those segments were excluded. While some public TCRs were present in many individuals, most TCR sequences turned up only very rarely across donors. Because counts were too low, some 16 rarely observed V segments, including chromosome 9 orphons, were excluded from the earlier analysis of 500 to 700 of the donors. The cohort was sequenced for TCR beta chains only, and without alpha or paired-chain data the features that could be detected were limited. A later analysis reported that several top co-occurrence clusters appeared linked to parvovirus B19, influenza, CMV and Epstein-Barr virus. In the study, approximately 150 TCR beta chains were listed as associated with cytomegalovirus. When HLA alleles, especially DR and DQ, strongly co-occurred, TCR associations were difficult to assign to individual alleles. In an earlier analysis of some 640 of the donors, most TCR beta V segments were observed in productive rearrangements about 90% or about 30% of the time, broadly matching IMGT annotations. A later analysis found that TCR association rates varied across HLA loci, with DRB1 alleles showing the most associated TCRs and HLA-C alleles the fewest. A later analysis found that most CMV-associated TCR beta chains appeared HLA-restricted, with HLA associations seemingly driven largely by CMV exposure. Correlated functional status among segregating V segments might be attributable to linkage disequilibrium, but an unknown experimental factor could not be ruled out. At a false discovery rate of 0.05, a later analysis linked approximately 18,000 TCR beta sequences to specific HLA alleles. Because some donors lacked HLA typing at each locus, the association tests relied only on the typed subset. V-gene and J-gene trimming of TCR beta chains was associated with a missense DCLRE1C variant in a later genetic analysis, and the association was replicated in an independent cohort. In vitro tests confirmed that a few of the cytomegalovirus-associated TCR beta chains recognize cytomegalovirus antigens. In both the original and validation cohorts, the classifier was reported to diagnose cytomegalovirus status with high specificity and sensitivity. CMV serostatus was the only immune exposure information available for the cohort.

Looking up the germline V gene yields CDR1 MNHNS and CDR2 SASEGT. Trimming takes 7 bases from V and 6 bases from J, and the germline ends sit 13 bases apart. The CDR3, cysteine through phenylalanine, is 12 amino acids long. The read is trimmed to its CDR3 DNA, 36 bases read in frame from base 1. The cohort was made up of approximately 670 healthy bone marrow donors. All cohort members were sampled while nominally healthy, although unrecorded immune exposures were likely present. The donor tested CMV seropositive, placing the donor among the 289 seropositive members of the cohort. Each donor provided a peripheral blood sample, and peripheral blood mononuclear cells were used for TCR beta sequencing. Genomic DNA was extracted from the blood cell samples with the Qiagen DNeasy Blood Extraction Kit. The table lists this clone with a few counts. Its antigen target is currently unknown. Nothing much larger sits one base from this clone, and base qualities are not available.

The library was generated by the immunoSEQ multiplex PCR assay. For the multiplex PCR, a mixture combining 60 forward primers for TCR Vbeta segments and 13 reverse primers for TCR Jbeta segments was used. Amplification of the CDR3 region of rearranged TCR beta genes was performed with a multiplex PCR assay on genomic DNA. The amplified TCR beta libraries were sequenced on the Illumina HiSeq System as 87-base-pair reads. Turning to the authors' computational methods: Across the 670 or so repertoires, a later analysis counted about 81 million unique TCR beta chains, around 11 million of which were shared by at least two donors. Raw reads were error-corrected and collapsed into unique sequences with a nearest-neighbor algorithm that merged closely related sequences to remove PCR and sequencing errors. Alignment of CDR3 sequences to IMGT reference sequences was used to assign V, D and J gene segments. For a sequence to be retained, a match of at least six nucleotides to both a V gene segment and a J gene segment was required. Rearrangements were classified as productive when the CDR3 lacked stop codons and remained in frame with V and J, and all other rearrangements were classified as non-productive. Following IMGT convention, CDR3 was defined as the stretch from the second conserved V-encoded cysteine to the conserved J-encoded phenylalanine. The earlier analysis of about 500 of the donors excluded sequences that lacked an unambiguous match to a single V gene segment. An earlier analysis of approximately 590 of the donors classified V segments as functional when productive rearrangements were above 56.7% and as segregating when the standard deviation between donors was above 5%. A statistical classification framework was built to diagnose cytomegalovirus status from the catalog of TCR beta chain sequences. A later analysis assigned V and J genes by comparing TCR nucleotide sequences with IMGT/GENE-DB human TR gene sequences. Using the TCRdist pipeline, a later analysis assigned CDR3 sequences along with most-parsimonious VDJ recombination scenarios. In a later analysis, each TCR beta chain was defined by its CDR3 amino acid sequence together with its V-gene family, and reads without a unique V-gene family were excluded. A later analysis removed roughly 590 highly shared, low-generation-probability nucleotide sequences to deal with suspected cross-contamination and a sequencing artifact. A later analysis calculated a clonal expansion index for each public chain from normalized within-repertoire ranks of inferred template counts. In a later analysis, generation probabilities were computed with a VDJ recombination model fitted to out-of-frame rearrangements, and the resulting probabilities were checked against IGoR. In a later analysis, hypergeometric tests were used to score TCR-TCR, TCR-HLA and TCR-CMV co-occurrence, with a repertoire-size bias correction applied to TCR pairs. In a later analysis, false discovery rates were estimated by permuting HLA or CMV assignments 20 times. A later analysis grouped co-occurring TCRs with DBSCAN, adding TCRdist sequence similarity when clustering within HLA-allele-positive subsets. Co-occurrence clustering excluded repertoires with fewer than 30,000 or more than 120,000 public chains, plus five with anomalous nucleotide sharing. TCRdb obtained this table from immuneACCESS and retained in-frame rearrangements with V and J assigned. These tables miss some clones; where compared with another copy, unresolved V genes account for less than half of the shortfall, and the remainder is unexplained. D and trimming were read from the DNA, whereas the V and J calls and clone size are those reported in that table. The sample has around 95,000 clones on record, just under 80% of them singletons. Together, the top ten hold about 4% of the sample.

The receptor comes from a woman between 40 and 55 years old in good health and CMV-seropositive. The chain is encoded by TRBV6-1 joined to TRBJ2-7; the D gene is perhaps TRBD1, on 5 matching bases. The sequenced material came from PBMCs. The CDR3 region reads CASTWWGGEQYF. The DNA reads as follows: TGTGCCAGCACCTGGTGGGGCGGCGAGCAGTACTTC.